The subject of this entry is one T cell receptor (beta chain). Original methodology: Amplified reference gene primers provided the basis for estimating nucleated cell counts. The repertoire was sequenced with immunoSEQ multiplex PCR; TCRdb's copy has only in-frame clones and lacks some. From that table come the V and J calls and clone size; the DNA was used to work out D and trimming. The sample has roughly 60,000 clones; roughly 84% are singletons. CDR1 and CDR2 from the germline V gene are LNHDA and SQIVND (reference sequence). The CDR3 has 15 amino acids. V lost 5 bases and J lost 9; bases outside the gene matches: 6. This entry is derived from a study of blood T cell repertoires in COVID-19. Study summary: Samples taken during acute and convalescent COVID-19 were collected in the United States, Italy and Spain.

This chain joins TRBV19 and TRBJ2-2; 13 bases match TRBD2. Sequencing input: peripheral blood. This receptor was obtained from a woman aged 55-69 years with acute or convalescent COVID-19. The CDR3 region is CASSATSGGERELFF. DNA for the CDR3: TGTGCCAGTAGTGCCACTAGCGGGGGGGAAAGGGAGCTGTTTTTT.